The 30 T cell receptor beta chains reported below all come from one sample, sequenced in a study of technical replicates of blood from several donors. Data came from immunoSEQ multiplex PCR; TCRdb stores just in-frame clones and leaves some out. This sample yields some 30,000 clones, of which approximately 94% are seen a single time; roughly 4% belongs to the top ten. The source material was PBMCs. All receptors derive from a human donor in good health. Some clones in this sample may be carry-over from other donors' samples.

CDR3 nucleotides: TGTGCCAGCAGTTTGGTATCCGGACAGAGGAACACTGAAGCTTTCTTT. This translates into CASSLVSGQRNTEAFF. This chain joins TRBV27 and TRBJ1-1; D may be TRBD1 (6 bases). V was cut by 3 bases and J by 1 base, with 15 bases left in between. The CDR3 consists of 16 residues. The germline gives CDR1 MNHEY, CDR2 SMNVEV (reference sequence).

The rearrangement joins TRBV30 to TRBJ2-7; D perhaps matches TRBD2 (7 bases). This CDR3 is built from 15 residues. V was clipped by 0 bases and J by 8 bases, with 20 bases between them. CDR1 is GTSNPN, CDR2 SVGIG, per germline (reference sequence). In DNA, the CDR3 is TGTGCCTGGAGTGTAGGGGGAGGGTCGAAGGCGAAGCAGTACTTC. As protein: CAWSVGGGSKAKQYF.

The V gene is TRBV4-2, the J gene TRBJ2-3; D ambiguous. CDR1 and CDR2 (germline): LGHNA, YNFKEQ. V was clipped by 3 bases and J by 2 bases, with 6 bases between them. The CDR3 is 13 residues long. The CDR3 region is CASSQAFTDTQYF. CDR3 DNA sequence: TGTGCCAGCAGCCAGGCATTCACAGATACGCAGTATTTT.

CDR3: CASTGTGLYGYTF. The DNA for the CDR3 is TGTGCCAGCACCGGGACAGGCCTCTATGGCTACACCTTC. The chain couples TRBV6-5 to TRBJ1-2; TRBD1 agrees at 8 bases. With V trimmed by 7 bases and J by 4 bases, 5 bases remained unmatched. The CDR3 is 13 residues long. Per the germline V gene, CDR1 is MNHEY and CDR2 is SVGAGI.

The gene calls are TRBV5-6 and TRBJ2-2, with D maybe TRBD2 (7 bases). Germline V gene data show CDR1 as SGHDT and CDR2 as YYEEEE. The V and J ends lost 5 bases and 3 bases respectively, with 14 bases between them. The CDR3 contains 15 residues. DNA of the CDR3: TGTGCCAGCAGTTGGGGGGGGCCCCACACCGGGGAGCTGTTTTTT. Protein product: CASSWGGPHTGELFF.

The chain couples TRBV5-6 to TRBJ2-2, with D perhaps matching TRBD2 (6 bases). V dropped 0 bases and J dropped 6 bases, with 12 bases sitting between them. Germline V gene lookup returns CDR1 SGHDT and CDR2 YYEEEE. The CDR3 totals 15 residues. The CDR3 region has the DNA TGTGCCAGCAGCTTGGCTGGCGGGGCCCCCGGGGAGCTGTTTTTT. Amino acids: CASSLAGGAPGELFF.

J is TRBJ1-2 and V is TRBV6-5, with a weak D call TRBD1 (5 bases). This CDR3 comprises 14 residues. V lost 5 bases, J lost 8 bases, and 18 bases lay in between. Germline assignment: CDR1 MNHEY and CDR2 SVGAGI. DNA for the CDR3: TGTGCCAGCAGTCAACAGGCACTGGGGGGAGGCTACACCTTC. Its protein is CASSQQALGGGYTF.

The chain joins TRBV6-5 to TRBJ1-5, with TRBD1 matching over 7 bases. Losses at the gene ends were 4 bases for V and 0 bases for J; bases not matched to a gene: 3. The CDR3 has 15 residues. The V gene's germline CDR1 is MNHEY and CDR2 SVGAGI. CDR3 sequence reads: CASSSTGVSNQPQHF. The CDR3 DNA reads TGTGCCAGCAGTTCCACAGGGGTTAGCAATCAGCCCCAGCATTTT.

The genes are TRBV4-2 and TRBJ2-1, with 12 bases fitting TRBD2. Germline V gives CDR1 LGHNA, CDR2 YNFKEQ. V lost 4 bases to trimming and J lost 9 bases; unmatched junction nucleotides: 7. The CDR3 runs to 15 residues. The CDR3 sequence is CASSLTSGGQGEQFF. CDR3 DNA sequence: TGTGCCAGCAGCCTTACTAGCGGGGGGCAGGGTGAGCAGTTCTTC.

Here the CDR3 reads CASSSLPMDFNEQFF. CDR3 in DNA: TGCGCCAGCAGCTCCCTCCCCATGGACTTCAATGAGCAGTTCTTC. The V and J genes are TRBV5-1 and TRBJ2-1; the D gene is possibly TRBD2 (5 bases). Per germline, CDR1 SGHRS and CDR2 YFSETQ. V lost 3 bases to trimming and J lost 6 bases, with 16 bases between them. The CDR3 totals 15 residues.

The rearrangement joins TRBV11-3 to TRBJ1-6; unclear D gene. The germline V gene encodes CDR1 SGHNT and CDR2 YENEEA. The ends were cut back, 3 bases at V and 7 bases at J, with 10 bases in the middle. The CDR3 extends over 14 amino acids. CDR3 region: CASSLGSPNSPLHF. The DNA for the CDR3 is TGTGCCAGCAGCTTGGGCAGCCCCAATTCACCCCTCCACTTT.

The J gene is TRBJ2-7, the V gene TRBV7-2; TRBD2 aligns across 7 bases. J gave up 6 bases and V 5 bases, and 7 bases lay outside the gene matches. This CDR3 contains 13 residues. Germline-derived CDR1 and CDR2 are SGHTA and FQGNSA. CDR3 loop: CASSPGGGSEQYF. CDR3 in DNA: TGTGCCAGCAGCCCCGGGGGAGGGTCCGAGCAGTACTTC.

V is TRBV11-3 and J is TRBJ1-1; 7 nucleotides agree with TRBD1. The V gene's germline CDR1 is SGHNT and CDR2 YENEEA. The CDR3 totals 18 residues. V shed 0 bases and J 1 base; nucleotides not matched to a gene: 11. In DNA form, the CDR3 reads TGTGCCAGCAGCTTAGAATGCGGGGGGGGACAGACGAACACTGAAGCTTTCTTT. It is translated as CASSLECGGGQTNTEAFF.

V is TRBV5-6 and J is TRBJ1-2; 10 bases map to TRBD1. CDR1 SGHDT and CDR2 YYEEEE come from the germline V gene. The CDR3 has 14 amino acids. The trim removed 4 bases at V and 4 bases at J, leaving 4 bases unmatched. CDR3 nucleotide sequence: TGTGCCAGCAGCAGGACAGGGGGTCTCTATGGCTACACCTTC. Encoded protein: CASSRTGGLYGYTF.

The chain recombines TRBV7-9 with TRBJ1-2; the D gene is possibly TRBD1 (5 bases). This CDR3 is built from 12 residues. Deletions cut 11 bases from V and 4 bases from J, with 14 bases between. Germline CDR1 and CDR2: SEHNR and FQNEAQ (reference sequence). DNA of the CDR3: TGTGCCGCTGGAGAGGACATCTATGGCTACACCTTC. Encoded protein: CAAGEDIYGYTF.

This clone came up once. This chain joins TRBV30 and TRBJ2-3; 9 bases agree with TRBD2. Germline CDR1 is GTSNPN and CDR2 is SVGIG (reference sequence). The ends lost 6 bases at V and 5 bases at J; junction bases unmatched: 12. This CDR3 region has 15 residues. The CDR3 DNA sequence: TGTGCCTGTGAAGTGGCGGGAGGGCCTAAAGATACGCAGTATTTT. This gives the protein CACEVAGGPKDTQYF.

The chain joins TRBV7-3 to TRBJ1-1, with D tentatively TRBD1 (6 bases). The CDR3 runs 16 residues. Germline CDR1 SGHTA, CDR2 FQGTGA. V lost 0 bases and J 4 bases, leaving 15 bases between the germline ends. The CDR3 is CASSLTHRVRVTEAFF. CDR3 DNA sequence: TGTGCCAGCAGCTTAACGCACAGGGTGAGAGTCACTGAAGCTTTCTTT.

CDR3 protein: CASSGGRLGDTEAFF. CDR3 nucleotide sequence: TGTGCCAGTAGTGGGGGCAGGCTGGGTGACACTGAAGCTTTCTTT. The rearrangement uses TRBV19 and TRBJ1-1; D possibly corresponds to TRBD1 (6 bases). There are 15 residues in the CDR3. CDR1 is LNHDA and CDR2 is SQIVND in the germline V gene (reference sequence). V gave up 5 bases and J gave up 3 bases, with 16 bases separating them.

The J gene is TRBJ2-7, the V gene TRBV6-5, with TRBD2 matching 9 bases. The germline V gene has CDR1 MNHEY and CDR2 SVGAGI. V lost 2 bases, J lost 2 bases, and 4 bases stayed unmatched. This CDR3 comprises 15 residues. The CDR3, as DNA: TGTGCCAGCAGTTACGGAGCGGGGGGCCCCTACGAGCAGTACTTC. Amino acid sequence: CASSYGAGGPYEQYF.

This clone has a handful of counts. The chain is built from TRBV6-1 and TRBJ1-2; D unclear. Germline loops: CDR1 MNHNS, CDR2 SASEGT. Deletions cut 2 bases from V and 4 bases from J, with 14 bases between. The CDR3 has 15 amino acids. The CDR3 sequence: CASSEIAQVAYGYTF. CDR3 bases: TGTGCCAGCAGTGAAATTGCCCAGGTTGCCTATGGCTACACCTTC.

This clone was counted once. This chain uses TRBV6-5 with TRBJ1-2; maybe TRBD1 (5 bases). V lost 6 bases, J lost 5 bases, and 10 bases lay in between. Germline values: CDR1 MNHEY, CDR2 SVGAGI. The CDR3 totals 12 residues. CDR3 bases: TGTGCCAGCAGCGACAGCGTTTATGGCTACACCTTC. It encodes CASSDSVYGYTF.

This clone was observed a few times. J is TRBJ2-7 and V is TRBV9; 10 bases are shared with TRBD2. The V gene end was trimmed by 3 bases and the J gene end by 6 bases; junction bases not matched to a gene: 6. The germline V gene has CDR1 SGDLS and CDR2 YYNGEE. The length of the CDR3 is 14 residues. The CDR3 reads CASSDKREGPEQYF. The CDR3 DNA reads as TGTGCCAGCAGCGACAAGCGGGAGGGCCCCGAGCAGTACTTC.

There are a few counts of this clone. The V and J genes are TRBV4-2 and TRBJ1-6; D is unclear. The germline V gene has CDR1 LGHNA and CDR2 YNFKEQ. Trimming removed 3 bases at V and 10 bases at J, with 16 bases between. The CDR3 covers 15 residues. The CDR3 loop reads CASSQTLGGNSPLHF. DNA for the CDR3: TGTGCCAGCAGCCAGACCCTTGGAGGAAACTCACCCCTCCACTTT.

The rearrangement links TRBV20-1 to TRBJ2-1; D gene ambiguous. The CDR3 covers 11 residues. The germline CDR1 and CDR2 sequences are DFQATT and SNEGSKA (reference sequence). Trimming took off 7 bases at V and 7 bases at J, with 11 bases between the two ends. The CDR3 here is CSGISWNEQFF. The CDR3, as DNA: TGCAGTGGGATTAGCTGGAATGAGCAGTTCTTC.

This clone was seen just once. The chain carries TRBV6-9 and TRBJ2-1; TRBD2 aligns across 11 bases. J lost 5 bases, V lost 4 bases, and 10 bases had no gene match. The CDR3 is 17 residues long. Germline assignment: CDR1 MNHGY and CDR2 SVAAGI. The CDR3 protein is CASSSPRTSGPHNEQFF. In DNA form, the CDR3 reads TGTGCCAGCAGTTCCCCGCGGACTAGCGGGCCTCACAATGAGCAGTTCTTC.

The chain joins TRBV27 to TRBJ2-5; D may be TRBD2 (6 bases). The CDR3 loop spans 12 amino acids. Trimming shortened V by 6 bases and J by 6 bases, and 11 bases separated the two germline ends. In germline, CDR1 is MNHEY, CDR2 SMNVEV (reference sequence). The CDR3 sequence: CASREGGKTQYF. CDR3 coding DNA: TGTGCCAGCAGGGAGGGAGGAAAGACCCAGTACTTC.

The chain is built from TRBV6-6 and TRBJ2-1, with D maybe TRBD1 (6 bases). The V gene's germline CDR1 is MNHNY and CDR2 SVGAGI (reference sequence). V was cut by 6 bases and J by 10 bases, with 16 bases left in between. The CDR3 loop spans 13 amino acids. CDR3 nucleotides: TGTGCCAGCAGACCCACAGGGTCGACGGAGCAGTTCTTC. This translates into CASRPTGSTEQFF.

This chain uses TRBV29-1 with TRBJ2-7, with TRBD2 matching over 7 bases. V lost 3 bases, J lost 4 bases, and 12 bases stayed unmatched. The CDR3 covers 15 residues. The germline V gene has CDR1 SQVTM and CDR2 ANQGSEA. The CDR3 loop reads CSVDQEGAGMYEQYF. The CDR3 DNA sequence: TGCAGCGTTGACCAAGAGGGAGCGGGGATGTACGAGCAGTACTTC.

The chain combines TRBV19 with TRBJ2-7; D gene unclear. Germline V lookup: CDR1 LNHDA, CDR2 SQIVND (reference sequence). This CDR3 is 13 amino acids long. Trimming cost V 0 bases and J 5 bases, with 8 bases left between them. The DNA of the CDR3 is TGTGCCAGTAGTATAGATATGGGCAACGAGCAGTACTTC. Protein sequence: CASSIDMGNEQYF.

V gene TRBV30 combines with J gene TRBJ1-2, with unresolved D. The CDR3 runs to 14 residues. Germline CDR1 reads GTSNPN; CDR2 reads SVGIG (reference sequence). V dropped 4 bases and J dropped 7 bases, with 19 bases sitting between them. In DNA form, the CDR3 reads TGTGCCTGGATTCTCGGCGGGTTCCCCACTGGCTACACCTTC. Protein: CAWILGGFPTGYTF.